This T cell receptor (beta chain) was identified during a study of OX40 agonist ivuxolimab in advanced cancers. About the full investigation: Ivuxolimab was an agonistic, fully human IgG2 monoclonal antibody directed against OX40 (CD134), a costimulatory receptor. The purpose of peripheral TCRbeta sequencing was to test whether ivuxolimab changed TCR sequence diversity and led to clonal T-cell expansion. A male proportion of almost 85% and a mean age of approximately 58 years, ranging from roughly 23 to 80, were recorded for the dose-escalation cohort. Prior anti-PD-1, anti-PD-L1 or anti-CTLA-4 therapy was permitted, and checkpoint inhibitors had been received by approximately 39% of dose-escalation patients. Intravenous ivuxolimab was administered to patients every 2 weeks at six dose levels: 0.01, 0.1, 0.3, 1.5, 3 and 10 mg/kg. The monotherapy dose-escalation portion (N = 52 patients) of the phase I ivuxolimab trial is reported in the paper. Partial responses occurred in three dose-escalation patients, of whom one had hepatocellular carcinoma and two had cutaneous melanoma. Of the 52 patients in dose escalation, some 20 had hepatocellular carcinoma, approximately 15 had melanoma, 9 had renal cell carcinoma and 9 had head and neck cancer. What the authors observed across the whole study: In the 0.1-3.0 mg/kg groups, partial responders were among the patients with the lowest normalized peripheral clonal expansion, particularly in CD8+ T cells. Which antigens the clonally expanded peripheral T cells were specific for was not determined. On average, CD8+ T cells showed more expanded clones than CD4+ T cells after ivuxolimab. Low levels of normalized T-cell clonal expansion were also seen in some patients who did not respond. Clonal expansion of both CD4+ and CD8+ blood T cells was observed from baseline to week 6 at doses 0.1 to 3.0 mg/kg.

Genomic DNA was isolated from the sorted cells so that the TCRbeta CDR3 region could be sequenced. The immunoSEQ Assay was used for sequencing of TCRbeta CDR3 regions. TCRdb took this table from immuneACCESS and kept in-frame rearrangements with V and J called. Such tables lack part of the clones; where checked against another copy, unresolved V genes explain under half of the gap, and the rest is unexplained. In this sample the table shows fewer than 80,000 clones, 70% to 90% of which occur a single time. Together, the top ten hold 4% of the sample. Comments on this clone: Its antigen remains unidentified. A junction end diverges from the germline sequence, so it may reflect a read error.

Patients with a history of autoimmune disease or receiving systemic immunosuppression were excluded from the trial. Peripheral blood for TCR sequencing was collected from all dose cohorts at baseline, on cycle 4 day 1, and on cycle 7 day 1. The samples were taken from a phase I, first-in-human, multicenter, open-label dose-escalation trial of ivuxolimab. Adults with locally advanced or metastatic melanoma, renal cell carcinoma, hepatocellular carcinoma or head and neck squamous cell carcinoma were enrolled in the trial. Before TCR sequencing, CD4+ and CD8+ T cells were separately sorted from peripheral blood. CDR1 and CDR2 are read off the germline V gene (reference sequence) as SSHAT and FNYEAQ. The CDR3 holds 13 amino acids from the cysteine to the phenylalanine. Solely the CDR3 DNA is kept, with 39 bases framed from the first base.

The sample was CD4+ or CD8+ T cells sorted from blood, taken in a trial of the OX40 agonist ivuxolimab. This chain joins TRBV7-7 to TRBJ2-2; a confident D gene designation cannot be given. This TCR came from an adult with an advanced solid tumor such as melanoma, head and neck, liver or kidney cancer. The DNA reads TGTGCTAGCAGCTTAGGCAGGTCCGGGGAGCTGTTTTTT. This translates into CASSLGRSGELFF.